Below, one TCR beta chain is given with its context. Its matching antigen is unknown. The CDR3 covers 14 residues. V shed 7 bases and J shed 7 bases, with 19 bases lying between them. Germline-derived CDR1 and CDR2 are LNHDA and SQIVND (reference sequence). The sample belongs to a study of T cell responses to AZD1222 COVID-19 vaccine. Study-level points and caveats: With two AZD1222 doses given, Spike-specific TCR breadth and depth both rose.

TCRdb's table, derived via immunoSEQ multiplex PCR, lists solely in-frame clones and lacks some. The sample carries some 140,000 clones, 80% to 90% recorded once. This specimen was peripheral blood, taken on day 0 of AZD1222 vaccination. The receptor was derived from an adult in good health. The chain joins TRBV19 to TRBJ1-2, with D maybe TRBD1 (5 bases). The CDR3, as DNA: TGTGCCAGTATCCCCGGGACTTTCTGGGGTGGCTACACCTTC. It is translated as CASIPGTFWGGYTF.